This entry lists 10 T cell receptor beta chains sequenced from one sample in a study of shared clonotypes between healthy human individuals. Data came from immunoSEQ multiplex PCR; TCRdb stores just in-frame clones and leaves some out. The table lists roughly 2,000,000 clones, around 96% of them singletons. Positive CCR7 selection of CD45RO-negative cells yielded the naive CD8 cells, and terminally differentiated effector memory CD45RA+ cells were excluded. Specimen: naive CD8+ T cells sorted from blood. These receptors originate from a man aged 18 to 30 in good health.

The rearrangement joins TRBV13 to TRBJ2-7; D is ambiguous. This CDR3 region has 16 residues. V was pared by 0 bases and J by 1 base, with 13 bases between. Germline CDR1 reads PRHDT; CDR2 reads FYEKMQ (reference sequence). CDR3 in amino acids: CASSLGVAYNSYEQYF. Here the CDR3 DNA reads TGTGCCAGCAGCTTAGGGGTTGCATACAATTCCTACGAGCAGTACTTC.

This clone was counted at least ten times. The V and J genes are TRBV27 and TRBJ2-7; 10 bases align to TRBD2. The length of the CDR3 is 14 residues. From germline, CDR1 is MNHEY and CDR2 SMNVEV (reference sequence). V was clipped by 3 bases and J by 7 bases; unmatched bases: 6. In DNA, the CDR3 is TGTGCCAGCAGTTTTCAGAGCGGGAGGGGGGAGCAGTACTTC. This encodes CASSFQSGRGEQYF.

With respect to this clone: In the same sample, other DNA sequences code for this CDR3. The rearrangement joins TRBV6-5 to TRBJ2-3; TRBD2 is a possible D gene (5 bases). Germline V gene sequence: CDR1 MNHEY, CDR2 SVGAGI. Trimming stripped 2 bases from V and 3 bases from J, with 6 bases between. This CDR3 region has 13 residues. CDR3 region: CASSYRGTDTQYF. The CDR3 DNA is TGTGCCAGCAGTTACCGGGGTACAGATACGCAGTATTTT.

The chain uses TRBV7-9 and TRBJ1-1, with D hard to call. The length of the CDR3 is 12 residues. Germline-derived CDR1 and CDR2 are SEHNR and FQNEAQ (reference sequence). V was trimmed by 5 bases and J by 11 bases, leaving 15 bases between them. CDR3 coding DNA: TGTGCCAGCAGCCTTACCGACACTTGGGCTTTCTTT. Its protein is CASSLTDTWAFF.

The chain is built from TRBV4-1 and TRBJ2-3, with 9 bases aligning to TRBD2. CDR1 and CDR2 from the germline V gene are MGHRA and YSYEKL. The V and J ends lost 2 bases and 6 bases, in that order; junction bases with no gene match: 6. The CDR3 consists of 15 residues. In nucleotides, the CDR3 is TGCGCCAGCAGCCAAATACTAGCGGGTGGCGATACGCAGTATTTT. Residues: CASSQILAGGDTQYF.

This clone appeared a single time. The CDR3 coding sequence is TGTGCCAGCAGTTATAATGGGGGCACAGATACGCAGTATTTT. It translates to CASSYNGGTDTQYF. The J gene is TRBJ2-3, the V gene TRBV6-5, with unresolved D. The germline CDR1 and CDR2 sequences are MNHEY and SVGAGI. The CDR3 contains 14 residues. Trimming took off 3 bases at V and 1 base at J, with 8 bases between the two ends.

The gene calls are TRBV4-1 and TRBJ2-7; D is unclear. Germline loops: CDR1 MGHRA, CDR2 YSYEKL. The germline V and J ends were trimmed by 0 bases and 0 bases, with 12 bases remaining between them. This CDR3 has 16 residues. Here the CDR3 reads CASSQESLANSYEQYF. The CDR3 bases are TGCGCCAGCAGCCAAGAAAGTTTGGCCAACTCCTACGAGCAGTACTTC.

As DNA, the CDR3 is TGTGCCAGCACTGTCCGCCCAGGGTACTACGAGCAGTACTTC. Its protein is CASTVRPGYYEQYF. J is TRBJ2-7 and V is TRBV6-5; a weak D match, TRBD1 (5 bases). From germline, CDR1 is MNHEY and CDR2 SVGAGI. The CDR3 runs to 14 residues. V lost 7 bases, J lost 3 bases, and 16 bases lay in between.

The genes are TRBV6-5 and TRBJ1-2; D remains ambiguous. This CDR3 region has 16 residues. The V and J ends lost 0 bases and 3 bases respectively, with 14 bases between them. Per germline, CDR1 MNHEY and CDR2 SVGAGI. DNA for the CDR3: TGTGCCAGCAGTTACTCCGGACCGCCCAACTACTATGGCTACACCTTC. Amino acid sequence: CASSYSGPPNYYGYTF.

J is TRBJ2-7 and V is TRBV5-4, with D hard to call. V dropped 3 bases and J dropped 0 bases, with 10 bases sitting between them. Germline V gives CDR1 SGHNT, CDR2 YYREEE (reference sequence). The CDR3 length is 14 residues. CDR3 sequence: CASSSSPSSYEQYF. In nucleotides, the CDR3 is TGTGCCAGCAGCTCCTCCCCCTCCTCCTACGAGCAGTACTTC.